This TCR beta chain comes out of a study of human T cells and chemical hapten exposure. Germline V gene data show CDR1 as MNHEY and CDR2 as SMNVEV (reference sequence). This CDR3 has 16 residues. The V end lost 3 bases, the J end lost 4 bases, and 18 bases lay between the germline ends. TCRdb called the RACE reads again in MiXCR, with one record for every CDR3 protein. The sample carries over 55,000 distinct CDR3 sequences, more than 8% recorded once. Described time point: pre-sensitization, week 0. As for treatment: therapeutic diphenylcyclopropenone sensitization with weekly scalp DPC. Source: whole blood, taken in connection with sensitization to the hapten diphenylcyclopropenone (DPC). The TCR comes from a man aged 40-50 years with alopecia areata. Some clones in this sample may be carry-over from other donors' samples. J is TRBJ2-5 and V is TRBV27; D might be TRBD2 (6 bases). The CDR3 loop reads CASSFHGRRGGETQYF. DNA of the CDR3: TGTGCCAGCAGTTTCCACGGGAGAAGGGGTGGAGAGACCCAGTACTTC.